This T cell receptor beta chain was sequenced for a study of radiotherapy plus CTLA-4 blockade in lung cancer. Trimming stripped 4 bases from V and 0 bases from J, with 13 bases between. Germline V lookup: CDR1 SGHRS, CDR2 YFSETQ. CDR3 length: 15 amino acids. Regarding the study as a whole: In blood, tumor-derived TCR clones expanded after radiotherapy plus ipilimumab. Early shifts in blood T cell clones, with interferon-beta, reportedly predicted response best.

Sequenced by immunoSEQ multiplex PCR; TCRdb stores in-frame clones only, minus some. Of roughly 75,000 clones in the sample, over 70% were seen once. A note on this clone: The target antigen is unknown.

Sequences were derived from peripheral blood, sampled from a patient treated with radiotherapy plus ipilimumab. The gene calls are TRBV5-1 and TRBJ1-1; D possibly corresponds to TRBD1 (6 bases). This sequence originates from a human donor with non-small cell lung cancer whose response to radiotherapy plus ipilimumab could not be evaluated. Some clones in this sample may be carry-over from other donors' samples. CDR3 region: CASSINRDMNTEAFF. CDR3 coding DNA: TGCGCCAGCAGCATAAACAGGGATATGAACACTGAAGCTTTCTTT.